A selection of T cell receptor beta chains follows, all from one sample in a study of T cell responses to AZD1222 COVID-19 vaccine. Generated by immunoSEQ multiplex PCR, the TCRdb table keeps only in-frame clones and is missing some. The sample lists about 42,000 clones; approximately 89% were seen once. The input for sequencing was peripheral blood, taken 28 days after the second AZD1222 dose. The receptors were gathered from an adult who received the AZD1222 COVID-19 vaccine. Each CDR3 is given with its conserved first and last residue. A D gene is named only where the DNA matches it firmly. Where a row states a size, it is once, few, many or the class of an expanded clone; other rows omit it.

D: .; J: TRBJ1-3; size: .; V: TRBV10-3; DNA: TGTGCCATCGCAGGGGCTTCTGGAAACACCATATATTTT; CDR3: CAIAGASGNTIYF
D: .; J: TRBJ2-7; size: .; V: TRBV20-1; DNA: TGCAGTGCTAGTGTTAACTACGAGCAGTACTTC; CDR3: CSASVNYEQYF
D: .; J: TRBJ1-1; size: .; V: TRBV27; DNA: TGTGCCAGCAGTTTATCAGGGGAGGGGTACACTGAAGCTTTCTTT; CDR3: CASSLSGEGYTEAFF
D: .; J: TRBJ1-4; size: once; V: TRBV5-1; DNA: TGCGCCAGCAGCTTCCGGAGGGCTCGGGATGAAAAACTGTTTTTT; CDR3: CASSFRRARDEKLFF
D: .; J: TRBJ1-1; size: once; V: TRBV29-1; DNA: TGCAGCGCCCGCGAACTGAACACTGAAGCTTTCTTT; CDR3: CSARELNTEAFF
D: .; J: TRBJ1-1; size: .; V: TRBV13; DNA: TGTGCCAGCAGCCATCGAGGCAGTAGGACTGAAGCTTTCTTT; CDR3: CASSHRGSRTEAFF
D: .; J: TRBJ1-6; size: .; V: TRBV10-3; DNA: TGTGCCATCAGTCCCGGAGATCTAGGGTCACCCCTCCACTTT; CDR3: CAISPGDLGSPLHF
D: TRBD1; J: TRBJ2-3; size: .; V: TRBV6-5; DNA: TGTGCCACACAGGGGGCCAGCACAGATACGCAGTATTTT; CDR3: CATQGASTDTQYF
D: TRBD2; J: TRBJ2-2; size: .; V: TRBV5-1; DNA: TGCGCCAGCAGGAGACTAGCGGGAGTAAGCACCGGGGAGCTGTTTTTT; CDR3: CASRRLAGVSTGELFF
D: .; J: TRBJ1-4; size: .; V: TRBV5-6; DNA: TGTGCCAGCAGCTTGGGAGATGAAAAACTGTTTTTT; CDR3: CASSLGDEKLFF
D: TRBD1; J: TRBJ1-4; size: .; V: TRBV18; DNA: TGTGCCAGCTCACCCCGACAGGGATACGAAAAACTGTTTTTT; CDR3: CASSPRQGYEKLFF
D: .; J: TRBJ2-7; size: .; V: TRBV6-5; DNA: TGTGCCAGCAGTAGCGGACCCGGTGCCTACGAGCAGTACTTC; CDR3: CASSSGPGAYEQYF
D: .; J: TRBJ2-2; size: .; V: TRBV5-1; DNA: TGCGCCAGCAGCTTGGGAGTTGGCACCGGGGAGCTGTTTTTT; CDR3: CASSLGVGTGELFF
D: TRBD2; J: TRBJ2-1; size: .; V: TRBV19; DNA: TGTGCCAGTAGCCCGGGCGCTAGCGGGGTCTACAATGAGCAGTTCTTC; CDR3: CASSPGASGVYNEQFF
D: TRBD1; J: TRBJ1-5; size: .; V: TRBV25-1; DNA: TGTGCCAGCAGTGGGACAGGGGGCAATCAGCCCCAGCATTTT; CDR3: CASSGTGGNQPQHF
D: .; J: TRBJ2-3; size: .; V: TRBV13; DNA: TGTGCCAGCAGCCCCCACACAGATACGCAGTATTTT; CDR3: CASSPHTDTQYF
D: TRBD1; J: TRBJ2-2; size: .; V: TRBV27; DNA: TGTGCCAGCGGCCGACAGACAGGGGGATTCACCGGGGAGCTGTTTTTT; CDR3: CASGRQTGGFTGELFF
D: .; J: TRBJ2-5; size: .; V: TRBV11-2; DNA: TGTGCCAGCAGCTATGGAGAGACCCAGTACTTC; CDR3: CASSYGETQYF
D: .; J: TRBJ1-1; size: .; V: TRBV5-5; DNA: TGTGCCAGCAGCTTGTATGGGGGCCAGAACACTGAAGCTTTCTTT; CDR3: CASSLYGGQNTEAFF
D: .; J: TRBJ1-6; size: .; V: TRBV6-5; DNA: TGTGCCAGCAGTTACGGGCCACCCTATAATTCACCCCTCCACTTT; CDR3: CASSYGPPYNSPLHF
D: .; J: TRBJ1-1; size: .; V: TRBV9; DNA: TGTGCCAGCAGCTCGATCCCGAACACTGAAGCTTTCTTT; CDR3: CASSSIPNTEAFF
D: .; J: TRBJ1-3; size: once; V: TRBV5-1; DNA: TGCGCCAGCCGGCCTGGGGACTCTGGAAACACCATATATTTT; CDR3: CASRPGDSGNTIYF
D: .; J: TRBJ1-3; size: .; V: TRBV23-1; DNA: TGCGCCAGCACCAGAACAGGCGGCCCTGGAAACACCATATATTTT; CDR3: CASTRTGGPGNTIYF
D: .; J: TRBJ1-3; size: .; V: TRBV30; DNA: TGTGCCTGCCTCCTTAGAGGCGCTGGAAACACCATATATTTT; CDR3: CACLLRGAGNTIYF
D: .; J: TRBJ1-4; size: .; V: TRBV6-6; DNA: TGTGCCAGCAGCCTGGGGAAGGGTGGTGAAAAACTGTTTTTT; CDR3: CASSLGKGGEKLFF
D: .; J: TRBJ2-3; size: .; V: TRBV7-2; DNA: TGTGCCAGCAGCGGGCAATTTCGGACAGATACGCAGTATTTT; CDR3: CASSGQFRTDTQYF
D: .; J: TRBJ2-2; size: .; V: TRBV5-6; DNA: TGTGCCAGCAGCGCCTTGGGGGCCCCCGGGGAGCTGTTTTTT; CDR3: CASSALGAPGELFF
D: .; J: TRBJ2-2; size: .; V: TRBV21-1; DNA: TGTGCCAGCAGCAAAGCGCAGGGGTTAGGCACCGGGGAGCTGTTTTTT; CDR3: CASSKAQGLGTGELFF
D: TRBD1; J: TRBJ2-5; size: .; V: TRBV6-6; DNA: TGTGCCAGCAGTCCCTCTTCCGGGACAGGGGTTGCAGAGACCCAGTACTTC; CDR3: CASSPSSGTGVAETQYF
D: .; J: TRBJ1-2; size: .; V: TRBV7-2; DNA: TGTGCCAGCAGCTTAGAAGAGGGTGGCTACACCTTC; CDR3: CASSLEEGGYTF
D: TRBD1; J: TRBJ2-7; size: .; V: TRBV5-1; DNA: TGCGCCAGCAGCCTCCGCACGGGACAGTTCGCAGAGCAGTACTTC; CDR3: CASSLRTGQFAEQYF
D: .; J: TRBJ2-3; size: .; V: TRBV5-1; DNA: TGCGCCAGCAGCAGTTTAGGAGGGGTTACGTTCACAGATACGCAGTATTTT; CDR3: CASSSLGGVTFTDTQYF
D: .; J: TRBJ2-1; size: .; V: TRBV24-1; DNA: TGTGCCACCAGTGCCGTTGGGGCCAGGGGGCAGTTCTTC; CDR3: CATSAVGARGQFF
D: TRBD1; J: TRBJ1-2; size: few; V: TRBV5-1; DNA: TGCGCCAGCAGCTTGGTGGGACAGTCAGATGGCTACACCTTC; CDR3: CASSLVGQSDGYTF
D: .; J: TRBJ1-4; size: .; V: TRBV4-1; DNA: TGCGCCAGCAGCCAAGATCAGACTTTTGAAAAACTGTTTTTT; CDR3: CASSQDQTFEKLFF
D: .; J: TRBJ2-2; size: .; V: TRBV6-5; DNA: TGTGCCAGCAGCCTAGTTCTAGGCGGGGAGCTGTTTTTT; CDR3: CASSLVLGGELFF
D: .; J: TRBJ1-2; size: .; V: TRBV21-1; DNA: TGTGCCAGCACCCGACCCTCATACAACAGGAGAAACCTCTATGGCTACACCTTC; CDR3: CASTRPSYNRRNLYGYTF
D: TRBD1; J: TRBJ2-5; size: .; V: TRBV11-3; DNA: TGTGCCAGCAGCTCGGGACAGGGGGGGCCGGAGACCCAGTACTTC; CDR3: CASSSGQGGPETQYF
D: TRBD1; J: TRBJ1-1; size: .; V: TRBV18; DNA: TGTGCCAGCTCAACTCAACAGGGGGGAGGCACTGAAGCTTTCTTT; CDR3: CASSTQQGGGTEAFF
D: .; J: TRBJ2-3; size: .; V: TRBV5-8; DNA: TGTGCCAGCAGCGGGGACCTTTTTAGTACAGATACGCAGTATTTT; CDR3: CASSGDLFSTDTQYF
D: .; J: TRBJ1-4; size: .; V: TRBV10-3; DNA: TGTGCCATCAGTGAGCCCGACATCCCCGGGGGTGAAAAACTGTTTTTT; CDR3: CAISEPDIPGGEKLFF
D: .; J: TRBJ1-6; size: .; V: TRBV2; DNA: TGTGCCAGCAGGGGGACTTATTACTCTGGGCATTCACCCCTCCACTTT; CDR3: CASRGTYYSGHSPLHF
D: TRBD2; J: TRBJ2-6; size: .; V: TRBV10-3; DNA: TGTGCCATCGGGAGGGACTACGGAGCGAGCGGGGCCAACGTCCTGACTTTC; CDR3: CAIGRDYGASGANVLTF
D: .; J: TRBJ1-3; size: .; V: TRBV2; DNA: TGTGCCAGCAGCGAAGGGGGGTCTGGAAACACCATATATTTT; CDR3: CASSEGGSGNTIYF
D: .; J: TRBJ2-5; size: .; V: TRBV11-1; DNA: TGTGCCAGCAGCTCCCGCGGCGTCGGGGAGACCCAGTACTTC; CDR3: CASSSRGVGETQYF
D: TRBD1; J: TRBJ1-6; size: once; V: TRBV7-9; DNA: TGTGCCAGCAGCACCGGGGACAGGGTCTTATTAGGTTCACCCCTCCACTTT; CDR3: CASSTGDRVLLGSPLHF
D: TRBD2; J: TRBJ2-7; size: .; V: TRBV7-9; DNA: TGTGCCAGCAGCTTGAGCGGGGGGTCTTTACGTCAACACTTC; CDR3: CASSLSGGSLRQHF
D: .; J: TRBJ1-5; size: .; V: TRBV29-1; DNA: TGCAGCGAACAGCCCCAGCATTTT; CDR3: CSEQPQHF
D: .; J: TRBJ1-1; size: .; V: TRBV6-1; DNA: TGTGCCAGCAGTGATGCGTTCAGGACGTTGAACACTGAAGCTTTCTTT; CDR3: CASSDAFRTLNTEAFF
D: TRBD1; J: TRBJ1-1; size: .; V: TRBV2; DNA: TGTGCCAGCAGTGGACAGGGAGTCTCTGAAGCTTTCTTT; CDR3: CASSGQGVSEAFF
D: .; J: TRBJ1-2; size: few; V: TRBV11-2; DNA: TGTGCCAGCAGCTTAGATCCGAGCGGGAACTATGGCTACACCTTC; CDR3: CASSLDPSGNYGYTF
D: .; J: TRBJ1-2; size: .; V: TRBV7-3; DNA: TGTGCCAGCAGCGCAGAGGGCTATGGCTACACCTTC; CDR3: CASSAEGYGYTF
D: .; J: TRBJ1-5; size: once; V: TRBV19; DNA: TGTGCCAGTAGTAGTTCGCCAATTGGGAGCAATCAGCCCCAGCATTTT; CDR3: CASSSSPIGSNQPQHF
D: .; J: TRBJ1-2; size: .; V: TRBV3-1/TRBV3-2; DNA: TGTGCCAGCAGCCAAGTTCCTGGACATGGCTACACCTTC; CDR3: CASSQVPGHGYTF